The next 31 T cell receptor beta chains were all read from a single sample in a study of blood T cell repertoires in COVID-19. Clones were sequenced by immunoSEQ multiplex PCR, and TCRdb holds only the in-frame ones, with some missing. Among 150,000 to 200,000 clones listed, roughly 80% were seen once. The sequencing input was peripheral blood. The receptors shown here come from a woman over 75 with COVID-19, enrolled during active disease.

The J gene is TRBJ2-2, the V gene TRBV2, with TRBD2 identical over 9 bases. V gave up 5 bases and J gave up 2 bases; unmatched junction bases: 3. In germline, CDR1 is SNHLY, CDR2 FYNNEI. CDR3 size: 15 residues. Here the CDR3 reads CASSWTSANTGELFF. Here the CDR3 DNA reads TGTGCCAGCAGTTGGACTAGCGCTAACACCGGGGAGCTGTTTTTT.

The chain couples TRBV9 to TRBJ2-7; D gene uncertain. This CDR3 is built from 15 residues. The V and J ends lost 3 bases and 4 bases respectively, with 17 bases between them. CDR1 SGDLS and CDR2 YYNGEE come from the germline V gene. In nucleotides, the CDR3 is TGTGCCAGCAGCGCCGAAGTCGACCCCGGGTACGAGCAGTACTTC. Protein product: CASSAEVDPGYEQYF.

This clone was observed a handful of times. V is TRBV2 and J is TRBJ1-5; TRBD1 might be the D (5 bases). The CDR3 extends over 16 amino acids. Germline V gene sequence: CDR1 SNHLY, CDR2 FYNNEI. V was trimmed by 1 base and J by 2 bases, leaving 12 bases between them. CDR3 sequence: CASSEVGRVGNQPQHF. CDR3 sequence (DNA): TGTGCCAGCAGTGAAGTCGGCAGGGTAGGCAATCAGCCCCAGCATTTT.

The CDR3 sequence: CASRHPGYPYGYTF. Here the CDR3 DNA reads TGTGCCAGCAGACATCCGGGTTACCCCTATGGCTACACCTTC. This sequence joins TRBV3-1 (or the pseudogene TRBV3-2) and TRBJ1-2; D is uncertain. Germline CDR1 reads LGHDT; CDR2 reads YNNKEL (reference sequence). There are 14 residues in the CDR3. V was cut by 6 bases and J by 4 bases, with 15 bases left in between.

The CDR3 coding sequence is TGTGCCAGCAGTTTCCAGACAGGGGGGGACTACGAGCAGTACTTC. Protein: CASSFQTGGDYEQYF. The chain employs TRBV6-5 and TRBJ2-7, with 9 nucleotides matching TRBD1. The CDR3 contains 15 residues. Germline-derived CDR1 and CDR2 are MNHEY and SVGAGI. Trimming at V came to 4 bases and at J to 3 bases, leaving 7 bases not matched to a gene.

The chain uses TRBV3-1 (or the pseudogene TRBV3-2) and TRBJ2-7; D perhaps matches TRBD1 (6 bases). The germline V gene has CDR1 LGHDT and CDR2 YNNKEL (reference sequence). The CDR3 spans 11 residues. Trimming left V 3 bases short and J 6 bases short, with 6 bases between. The CDR3 sequence is CASSQGAEQYF. In DNA form, the CDR3 reads TGTGCCAGCAGCCAGGGGGCCGAGCAGTACTTC.

The chain couples TRBV27 to TRBJ2-5; TRBD1 agrees at 11 bases. In germline, CDR1 is MNHEY, CDR2 SMNVEV (reference sequence). The CDR3 covers 16 residues. Trimming took 5 bases from V and 4 from J; bases not matched to a gene: 9. CDR3 in DNA: TGTGCCAGCAGTCCCGGACAGGGGGCGCTCGGAGAGACCCAGTACTTC. Amino acids: CASSPGQGALGETQYF.

This chain links TRBV7-9 with TRBJ1-2; tentatively, D is TRBD1 (5 bases). CDR1 is SEHNR, CDR2 FQNEAQ, per germline (reference sequence). The germline V and J ends were trimmed by 1 base and 4 bases, with 10 bases remaining between them. This CDR3 has 14 amino acids. The CDR3 coding sequence is TGTGCCAGCAGCTTAGGGGGCGGGGCCTATGGCTACACCTTC. Residues: CASSLGGGAYGYTF.

This rearrangement joins TRBV18 to TRBJ2-1, with D uncertain. Between the trimmed V and J ends, which lost 6 bases and 4 bases, there was a span of 10 bases. From germline, CDR1 is KGHSH and CDR2 LQKENI. The CDR3 spans 13 residues. The DNA for the CDR3 is TGTGCCAGCTCCCCAGACACTTACAATGAGCAGTTCTTC. Translated, it gives CASSPDTYNEQFF. Supplemented by reference TRBV18 and TRBJ2-1, the full variable domain reads NAGVMQNPRHLVRRRGQEARLRCSPMKGHSHVYWYRQLPEEGLKFMVYLQKENIIDESGMPKERFSAEFPKEGPSILRIQQVVRGDSAAYFCASSPDTYNEQFFGPGTRLTVL.

Here the CDR3 DNA reads TGTGCCAGCAGCAGGGGAAGCAATCAGCCCCAGCATTTT. Encoded protein: CASSRGSNQPQHF. The chain employs TRBV6-1 and TRBJ1-5; possibly TRBD1 for D (6 bases). Germline-derived CDR1 and CDR2 are MNHNS and SASEGT. The CDR3 is made up of 13 amino acids. V was trimmed by 6 bases and J by 1 base, leaving 7 bases between them.

The chain links TRBV18 to TRBJ1-1, with D tentatively TRBD1 (5 bases). The CDR3 is 13 amino acids. CDR1 and CDR2 from the germline V gene are KGHSH and LQKENI. V lost 8 bases and J lost 0, with 10 bases in between. The CDR3, as DNA: TGTGCCAGCCTATGGGGCATGAACACTGAAGCTTTCTTT. This gives the protein CASLWGMNTEAFF.

The chain carries TRBV7-9 and TRBJ1-2; D gene unclear. CDR3 length: 12 residues. Germline loops: CDR1 SEHNR, CDR2 FQNEAQ (reference sequence). V lost 1 base and J lost 4, with 4 bases in between. This chain's CDR3 is CASSLDSYGYTF. Written as DNA, the CDR3 is TGTGCCAGCAGCTTAGATAGCTATGGCTACACCTTC. Together with reference TRBV7-9 and TRBJ1-2, the CDR3 gives the full variable domain: DTGVSQNPRHKITKRGQNVTFRCDPISEHNRLYWYRQTLGQGPEFLTYFQNEAQLEKSRLLSDRFSAERPKGSFSTLEIQRTEQGDSAMYLCASSLDSYGYTFGSGTRLTVV.

Only a few counts were recorded for this clone. The V call is TRBV24-1, the J call TRBJ2-1; the match to TRBD2 covers 11 bases. CDR1 and CDR2 from the germline V gene are KGHDR and SFDVKD. V lost 5 bases to trimming and J lost 4 bases; unmatched junction nucleotides: 0. This CDR3 region has 14 residues. CDR3 DNA sequence: TGTGCCACCAGTGGACTAGCGGGGTACAATGAGCAGTTCTTC. Amino acid sequence: CATSGLAGYNEQFF.

V is TRBV10-3 and J is TRBJ1-2; 7 bases are a match to TRBD1. V lost 2 bases and J lost 1; bases outside the gene matches: 4. The CDR3 extends over 15 amino acids. The germline CDR1 and CDR2 sequences are ENHRY and SYGVKD. The CDR3 DNA is TGTGCCATCAGTGAGCGGCAGGGGGGTAACTATGGCTACACCTTC. This encodes CAISERQGGNYGYTF.

This chain joins TRBV5-6 and TRBJ1-2, with TRBD1 identical over 7 bases. The CDR3 is 15 residues long. The trim removed 4 bases at V and 3 bases at J, leaving 9 bases unmatched. CDR1 is SGHDT, CDR2 YYEEEE, per germline. The CDR3 spells CASSPWDRLDYGYTF. The CDR3 DNA reads as TGTGCCAGCAGCCCATGGGACAGACTTGACTATGGCTACACCTTC.

This rearrangement joins TRBV5-4 to TRBJ1-3; 10 bases line up with TRBD1. The CDR3 covers 14 residues. Germline V gene sequence: CDR1 SGHNT, CDR2 YYREEE (reference sequence). Germline trimming cut 3 bases from V and 6 bases from J; bases unmatched to any gene: 3. Written as DNA, the CDR3 is TGTGCCAGCAGCTCGACAGGGGGCGAAAACACCATATATTTT. The encoded protein is CASSSTGGENTIYF.

The V and J genes are TRBV5-1 and TRBJ2-1; 8 nucleotides agree with TRBD2. CDR1 and CDR2 (germline): SGHRS, YFSETQ. There are 14 residues in the CDR3. With V trimmed by 3 bases and J by 2 bases, 1 base remained unmatched. CDR3 loop: CASSSGGTYNEQFF. The CDR3 bases are TGCGCCAGCAGCTCGGGAGGGACCTACAATGAGCAGTTCTTC. Looking up the rest from reference TRBV5-1 and TRBJ2-1 gives the full variable domain: KAGVTQTPRYLIKTRGQQVTLSCSPISGHRSVSWYQQTPGQGLQFLFEYFSETQRNKGNFPGRFSGRQFSNSRSEMNVSTLELGDSALYLCASSSGGTYNEQFFGPGTRLTVL.

This chain links TRBV7-9 with TRBJ1-6; D possibly corresponds to TRBD1 (6 bases). The germline CDR1 and CDR2 sequences are SEHNR and FQNEAQ (reference sequence). CDR3 length: 15 amino acids. V lost 3 bases, J lost 7 bases, and 13 bases lay in between. CDR3 residues: CASSLVGTPNSPLHF. The CDR3 DNA sequence: TGTGCCAGCAGCTTGGTCGGGACACCAAATTCACCCCTCCACTTT. Using reference TRBV7-9 and TRBJ1-6 for the parts outside the CDR3, the full variable domain is DTGVSQNPRHKITKRGQNVTFRCDPISEHNRLYWYRQTLGQGPEFLTYFQNEAQLEKSRLLSDRFSAERPKGSFSTLEIQRTEQGDSAMYLCASSLVGTPNSPLHFGNGTRLTVT.

The chain couples TRBV7-9 to TRBJ2-7; 9 bases are a match to TRBD1. Trimming took 2 bases from V and 2 from J; bases not matched to a gene: 7. The length of the CDR3 is 16 residues. From germline, CDR1 is SEHNR and CDR2 FQNEAQ (reference sequence). The CDR3 here is CASSLFSRQGAYEQYF. Written as DNA, the CDR3 is TGTGCCAGCAGCTTATTCTCCCGACAGGGGGCCTACGAGCAGTACTTC.

This chain uses TRBV12-2 with TRBJ1-2; the table's TRBD1 call for D was not verified on the DNA. TRBV12-2 is flagged as a pseudogene. This CDR3 contains 13 residues. The CDR3 sequence: CASRQQGVYGYTF. DNA of the CDR3: TGTGCAAGTCGCCAACAGGGTGTCTATGGCTACACCTTC.

The V and J genes are TRBV5-6 and TRBJ2-4; 8 bases match TRBD1. This CDR3 is 15 amino acids long. V dropped 3 bases and J dropped 8; count of bases not matched to a gene: 10. Germline loops: CDR1 SGHDT, CDR2 YYEEEE. In DNA, the CDR3 is TGTGCCAGCAGCTCAACCAGGGGGCGCAGAGACATTCAGTACTTC. It specifies CASSSTRGRRDIQYF. Complete variable domain (other parts from reference TRBV5-6 and TRBJ2-4): DAGVTQSPTHLIKTRGQQVTLRCSPKSGHDTVSWYQQALGQGPQFIFQYYEEEERQRGNFPDRFSGHQFPNYSSELNVNALLLGDSALYLCASSSTRGRRDIQYFGAGTRLSVL.

This chain joins TRBV24-1 and TRBJ2-3, with 7 bases fitting TRBD1. Germline CDR1 KGHDR, CDR2 SFDVKD. There are 14 residues in the CDR3. J gave up 0 bases and V 9 bases, and 5 bases lay outside the gene matches. This chain's CDR3 is CATGDSLSTDTQYF. The CDR3 DNA follows: TGTGCCACCGGGGACAGCTTAAGCACAGATACGCAGTATTTT.

The rearrangement uses TRBV19 and TRBJ1-4, with D hard to call. Deletions cut 5 bases from V and 5 bases from J, with 9 bases between. The CDR3 consists of 13 residues. Germline CDR1 LNHDA, CDR2 SQIVND (reference sequence). In nucleotides, the CDR3 is TGTGCCAGTAGTTCAACCCGGAATGAAAAACTGTTTTTT. It encodes CASSSTRNEKLFF.

The sample holds a few counts of this clone. The chain combines TRBV14 with TRBJ1-2; D gene uncertain. Germline assignment: CDR1 SGHDN and CDR2 FVKESK. With 1 base removed from V and 7 bases from J, the gap between germline ends came to 4 bases. This CDR3 has 11 amino acids. Here the CDR3 reads CASSQGGGYTF. Here the CDR3 DNA reads TGTGCCAGCAGCCAAGGCGGTGGCTACACCTTC.

The J gene is TRBJ2-3, the V gene TRBV5-4; the D gene is possibly TRBD2 (6 bases). Germline CDR1 is SGHNT and CDR2 is YYREEE (reference sequence). The length of the CDR3 is 11 residues. V was shortened by 5 bases and J by 8 bases, with 9 bases between the two germline ends. CDR3: CASRGGVTQYF. The CDR3 coding sequence is TGTGCCAGCAGGGGAGGCGTTACGCAGTATTTT.

The chain uses TRBV27 and TRBJ2-7; 7 nucleotides match TRBD2. CDR1 is MNHEY, CDR2 SMNVEV, per germline (reference sequence). V shed 4 bases and J 7 bases; nucleotides not matched to a gene: 13. The CDR3 spans 15 residues. CDR3 sequence (DNA): TGTGCCAGCAGTTCCCTGGGGGGGACGCAACGGGAGCAGTACTTC. Protein product: CASSSLGGTQREQYF.

The V and J genes are TRBV14 and TRBJ2-2, with 8 bases matching TRBD1. There are 16 residues in the CDR3. CDR1 SGHDN and CDR2 FVKESK come from the germline V gene. Trimming removed 1 base from V and 1 base from J; junction bases left unmatched: 2. The CDR3 sequence: CASSQAGTGNTGELFF. CDR3 nucleotides: TGTGCCAGCAGCCAAGCAGGGACAGGGAACACCGGGGAGCTGTTTTTT. The whole variable domain, filled in from reference TRBV14 and TRBJ2-2, reads EAGVTQFPSHSVIEKGQTVTLRCDPISGHDNLYWYRRVMGKEIKFLLHFVKESKQDESGMPNNRFLAERTGGTYSTLKVQPAELEDSGVYFCASSQAGTGNTGELFFGEGSRLTVL.

The rearrangement uses TRBV5-6 and TRBJ2-1; 14 bases map to TRBD2. V was clipped by 4 bases and J by 7 bases; unmatched bases: 10. CDR1 is SGHDT and CDR2 is YYEEEE in the germline V gene. This CDR3 has 17 residues. The CDR3 reads CASSTTSGRAVGNEQFF. CDR3 nucleotide sequence: TGTGCCAGCAGCACGACTAGCGGGAGGGCGGTTGGGAATGAGCAGTTCTTC. The full variable domain, in which reference TRBV5-6 and TRBJ2-1 provide the parts outside the CDR3, is DAGVTQSPTHLIKTRGQQVTLRCSPKSGHDTVSWYQQALGQGPQFIFQYYEEEERQRGNFPDRFSGHQFPNYSSELNVNALLLGDSALYLCASSTTSGRAVGNEQFFGPGTRLTVL.

This chain joins TRBV6-2 or TRBV6-3 and TRBJ2-5; 11 bases are shared with TRBD2. In germline, CDR1 is MNHEY, CDR2 SVGEGT. There are 16 residues in the CDR3. The J segment lost 4 bases and the V segment lost 2 bases, leaving 6 bases of the junction unmatched. The CDR3 protein is CASSYQHGLAGETQYF. The CDR3 coding sequence is TGTGCCAGCAGTTACCAACATGGACTAGCGGGAGAGACCCAGTACTTC.

The chain is built from TRBV6-2 or TRBV6-3 and TRBJ2-5; the match to TRBD2 covers 8 bases. This CDR3 has 17 residues. CDR1 and CDR2 from the germline V gene are MNHEY and SVGEGT. The V segment lost 2 bases and the J segment 5 bases; nucleotides outside the gene matches: 13. The CDR3 DNA sequence: TGTGCCAGCAGTTACCCGACTCCGGGGGGGTTATTGGAGACCCAGTACTTC. Encoded protein: CASSYPTPGGLLETQYF.

This rearrangement joins TRBV4-2 to TRBJ2-5, with D tentatively TRBD2 (6 bases). Deletions cut 1 base from V and 5 bases from J, with 8 bases between. Germline V gene sequence: CDR1 LGHNA, CDR2 YNFKEQ. The CDR3 runs to 13 residues. The CDR3 protein is CASSQVGGETQYF. CDR3 DNA: TGTGCCAGCAGCCAAGTTGGGGGGGAGACCCAGTACTTC.